A selection of T cell receptor beta chains follows, all from one sample in a study of CD8 T cells in ankylosing spondylitis. TCRdb analysed the 5' RACE reads with MiXCR anew, one entry per CDR3 protein. Here the sample spans around 180,000 distinct CDR3 sequences, 10% to 15% being singletons. Sequencing used blood, either unsorted or a sorted T cell fraction (not recorded which). These receptors were taken from a female donor with ankylosing spondylitis or in good health (not recorded which). The CDR3 runs from the conserved cysteine through the conserved F or W. Fields, in order: clone size, V gene, J gene, D gene, CDR3 DNA, CDR3 protein. D genes are given only for firm matches. Some rows have no size entry. The others give once, few or many, or a class for an expanded clone.

clone size: many
V gene: TRBV20-1
J gene: TRBJ2-1
D gene: TRBD1
CDR3 DNA: TGCAGTGCTAGGGACAGGGGGCGAAATGAGCAGTTCTTC
CDR3 protein: CSARDRGRNEQFF

clone size: -
V gene: TRBV5-1
J gene: TRBJ2-7
D gene: -
CDR3 DNA: TGCGCCAGCAGCCCCCAGTATGATACCTACGAGCAGTACTTC
CDR3 protein: CASSPQYDTYEQYF

clone size: few
V gene: TRBV30
J gene: TRBJ1-5
D gene: -
CDR3 DNA: TGTGCCTGGAGTGGCGGCGGCCCTAGCAATCAGCCCCAGCATTTT
CDR3 protein: CAWSGGGPSNQPQHF

clone size: many
V gene: TRBV11-3
J gene: TRBJ2-1
D gene: TRBD1
CDR3 DNA: TGTGCCAGCAGCTTATCCAGGGGGATATACAATGAGCAGTTCTTC
CDR3 protein: CASSLSRGIYNEQFF

clone size: many
V gene: TRBV30
J gene: TRBJ1-2
D gene: TRBD1
CDR3 DNA: TGTGCCTGGAGGGGACAGGGGCAGGGGAACTATGGCTACACCTTC
CDR3 protein: CAWRGQGQGNYGYTF

clone size: few
V gene: TRBV18
J gene: TRBJ2-5
D gene: TRBD2
CDR3 DNA: TGTGCCAGCTCCCTGGGACTAACGAAAGAGACCCAGTACTTC
CDR3 protein: CASSLGLTKETQYF

clone size: many
V gene: TRBV29-1
J gene: TRBJ2-1
D gene: TRBD1
CDR3 DNA: TGCAGCGTTGAAGGGGGGACAGGGTGGGGTAATGAGCAGTTCTTC
CDR3 protein: CSVEGGTGWGNEQFF

clone size: -
V gene: TRBV9
J gene: TRBJ2-4
D gene: -
CDR3 DNA: TGTGCCAGCAGCGTAGGGGGAGCGTCCAAAAACATTCAGTACTTC
CDR3 protein: CASSVGGASKNIQYF

clone size: many
V gene: TRBV10-3
J gene: TRBJ2-3
D gene: TRBD2
CDR3 DNA: TGTGCCATCAGTGAGGCGGGACTAGCGGTCACAGATACGCAGTATTTT
CDR3 protein: CAISEAGLAVTDTQYF

clone size: once
V gene: TRBV7-1
J gene: TRBJ2-5
D gene: TRBD1
CDR3 DNA: TGTGCCAGCAGCTCGGGGACAGTGTTGGAGACCCAGTACTTC
CDR3 protein: CASSSGTVLETQYF

clone size: many
V gene: TRBV6-1
J gene: TRBJ1-2
D gene: -
CDR3 DNA: TGTGCCAGCAGCCCAACAGGGTCCCCCTATGGCTACACCTTC
CDR3 protein: CASSPTGSPYGYTF

clone size: many
V gene: TRBV25-1
J gene: TRBJ1-1
D gene: -
CDR3 DNA: TGTGCCAGCAGTGAGAGCTCCTATACATTGAACACTGAAGCTTTCTTT
CDR3 protein: CASSESSYTLNTEAFF

clone size: many
V gene: TRBV12-3/TRBV12-4
J gene: TRBJ2-7
D gene: -
CDR3 DNA: TGTGCCAGCAGTCCCCCGGTAACCTACGAGCAGTACTTC
CDR3 protein: CASSPPVTYEQYF

clone size: many
V gene: TRBV7-2
J gene: TRBJ1-5
D gene: -
CDR3 DNA: TGTGCCAGCAGCACCATCGGCGGTTTCAATCAGCCCCAGCATTTT
CDR3 protein: CASSTIGGFNQPQHF

clone size: -
V gene: TRBV28
J gene: TRBJ2-1
D gene: TRBD1
CDR3 DNA: TGTGCCAGCAGTTTTGCCGGGACAGCGAAAGCAATTGAGCAGTTCTTC
CDR3 protein: CASSFAGTAKAIEQFF

clone size: many
V gene: TRBV15
J gene: TRBJ2-7
D gene: -
CDR3 DNA: TGTGCCACCAGCGGGACGGATACCTACGAGCAGTACTTC
CDR3 protein: CATSGTDTYEQYF

clone size: many
V gene: TRBV5-1
J gene: TRBJ2-2
D gene: -
CDR3 DNA: TGCGCCAGCAGCTTGTTCCCCGCGAACACCGGGGAGCTGTTTTTT
CDR3 protein: CASSLFPANTGELFF

clone size: many
V gene: TRBV7-3
J gene: TRBJ2-2
D gene: TRBD2
CDR3 DNA: TGTGCCAGCAGCTCCGGGACTAGCACCGGGGAGCTGTTTTTT
CDR3 protein: CASSSGTSTGELFF

clone size: many
V gene: TRBV7-9
J gene: TRBJ2-1
D gene: TRBD2
CDR3 DNA: TGTGCCGGCAGCTTACTAGCGGGACATTACAATGAGCAGTTCTTC
CDR3 protein: CAGSLLAGHYNEQFF

clone size: few
V gene: TRBV6-1
J gene: TRBJ1-4
D gene: TRBD1
CDR3 DNA: TGTGCCAGCAGTGAAGGGGACAGGGATGAAAAACTGTTTTTT
CDR3 protein: CASSEGDRDEKLFF

clone size: many
V gene: TRBV5-1
J gene: TRBJ2-2
D gene: -
CDR3 DNA: TGCGCCAGCACTCCGACAGCCGTCCTCGCCGGGGAGCTGTTTTTT
CDR3 protein: CASTPTAVLAGELFF

clone size: -
V gene: TRBV20-1
J gene: TRBJ2-1
D gene: -
CDR3 DNA: TGCAGTGCCATAGCCGGGAGCTCCTACAATGAGCAGTTCTTC
CDR3 protein: CSAIAGSSYNEQFF

clone size: many
V gene: TRBV4-3
J gene: TRBJ2-1
D gene: TRBD2
CDR3 DNA: TGCGCCAGCAGCCAAGCGACCTTCCTCCAGCGGGACTACAATGAGCAGTTCTTC
CDR3 protein: CASSQATFLQRDYNEQFF

clone size: many
V gene: TRBV11-2
J gene: TRBJ2-3
D gene: TRBD2
CDR3 DNA: TGTGCCAGCAGCCCTGGGACTAGCGGGGGAAGACGCACAGATACGCAGTATTTT
CDR3 protein: CASSPGTSGGRRTDTQYF

clone size: -
V gene: TRBV14
J gene: TRBJ1-2
D gene: -
CDR3 DNA: TGTGCCAGCAGCCAAGGGACAGTTGGCGGCTACACCTTC
CDR3 protein: CASSQGTVGGYTF

clone size: many
V gene: TRBV20-1
J gene: TRBJ2-1
D gene: TRBD2
CDR3 DNA: TGCAGTGCTAGAGATGTTGCTAGCGGACGACGTGGGTCCTACAATGAGCAGTTCTTC
CDR3 protein: CSARDVASGRRGSYNEQFF

clone size: many
V gene: TRBV29-1
J gene: TRBJ2-3
D gene: -
CDR3 DNA: TGCAGCGTTGGGTCGGACACCCTTTACACAGATACGCAGTATTTT
CDR3 protein: CSVGSDTLYTDTQYF

clone size: -
V gene: TRBV14
J gene: TRBJ2-1
D gene: TRBD2
CDR3 DNA: TGTGCCAGCAGCCACCCCGGGACTAGAGATTACAATGAGCAGTTCTTC
CDR3 protein: CASSHPGTRDYNEQFF

clone size: many
V gene: TRBV20-1
J gene: TRBJ2-3
D gene: TRBD2
CDR3 DNA: TGCAGTGCTAGAGGTGGACTAGCCGCTAGCACAGATACGCAGTATTTT
CDR3 protein: CSARGGLAASTDTQYF

clone size: many
V gene: TRBV7-2
J gene: TRBJ2-7
D gene: TRBD2
CDR3 DNA: TGTGCCAGCAGCTTAGTAGCGGGAGCCTACGAGCAGTACTTC
CDR3 protein: CASSLVAGAYEQYF

clone size: few
V gene: TRBV7-2
J gene: TRBJ2-7
D gene: -
CDR3 DNA: TGTGCCAGCAGCCCTAGCTCGGGTAGTCTTTCCTACGAGCAGTACTTC
CDR3 protein: CASSPSSGSLSYEQYF